Below, 9 T cell receptor beta chains from the same sample are listed, as sequenced in a study of regulatory T cells in long-lasting Graves disease. The time point: newly diagnosed GD, antithyroid drugs for less than 3 months. PBMC RNA served as the TCR library source. Building the TCR beta libraries relied on iRepertoire HTBI primers, and CDR3 regions underwent Arm-PCR. TCRdb processed the multiplex PCR reads anew with MiXCR; each CDR3 protein has one entry. The sample lists over 500,000 distinct CDR3 sequences, approximately 15% occurring once. These data were also reused for a study on T cells in Graves' hyperthyroidism and ophthalmopathy.

The sample in question was peripheral blood mononuclear cells (PBMCs), obtained at new diagnosis, from a patient treated with antithyroid drugs. The source is a woman under 40 with Graves disease.

This clonotype occurred a few times. J is TRBJ2-3 and V is TRBV30; 7 positions agree with TRBD2. Germline loops: CDR1 GTSNPN, CDR2 SVGIG (reference sequence). V shed 5 bases, J shed 1 base, and the junction held 9 bases outside the gene matches. This CDR3 spans 15 amino acids. CDR3 sequence reads: CAWGSSAGRTDTQYF. The CDR3 DNA sequence: TGTGCCTGGGGATCCTCAGCGGGACGCACAGATACGCAGTATTTT.

This clonotype showed up just a few times. The V call is TRBV20-1, the J call TRBJ2-5, with D possibly being TRBD1 or TRBD2 (6 bases each). This CDR3 has 13 amino acids. Germline V gene lookup returns CDR1 DFQATT and CDR2 SNEGSKA (reference sequence). Trimming pared 1 base from V and 4 bases from J, leaving 10 bases between. The DNA of the CDR3 is TGCAGTGCTAGAGCCCCGGGGGCAGAGACCCAGTACTTC. Protein sequence: CSARAPGAETQYF.

This clonotype was recorded a few times. The chain employs TRBV3-1 and TRBJ2-7, with D hard to call. The germline gives CDR1 LGHDT, CDR2 YNNKEL (reference sequence). The germline V and J ends were trimmed by 3 bases and 1 base, with 13 bases remaining between them. This CDR3 region has 15 residues. This CDR3 reads CASSQLMKGSYEQYF. As DNA, the CDR3 is TGTGCCAGCAGCCAGCTAATGAAAGGGTCCTACGAGCAGTACTTC.

V is TRBV24-1 and J is TRBJ1-1; 9 nucleotides agree with TRBD1. The CDR3 spans 16 residues. Per germline, CDR1 KGHDR and CDR2 SFDVKD. Unmatched junction bases numbered 11, after V lost 9 bases and J lost 1 base. CDR3 amino acids: CATEAGTGIGNTEAFF. The CDR3 DNA reads as TGTGCCACCGAAGCCGGGACAGGGATTGGGAACACTGAAGCTTTCTTT.

This clonotype was seen many times. V and J are TRBV5-1 and TRBJ2-3; TRBD2 matches at 8 bases. The CDR3 is made up of 15 amino acids. The germline CDR1 and CDR2 sequences are SGHRS and YFSETQ. With 0 bases clipped from V and 14 bases from J, the junction kept 14 bases outside the gene matches. The CDR3 here is CASSLAAERESPGYF. The CDR3 DNA is TGCGCCAGCAGCTTGGCCGCTGAGCGGGAGTCCCCGGGGTATTTT. The variable domain in full, with the rest retrieved from reference TRBV5-1 and TRBJ2-3, is KAGVTQTPRYLIKTRGQQVTLSCSPISGHRSVSWYQQTPGQGLQFLFEYFSETQRNKGNFPGRFSGRQFSNSRSEMNVSTLELGDSALYLCASSLAAERESPGYFGPGTRLTVL.

The gene calls are TRBV24-1 and TRBJ1-1; 8 bases agree with TRBD1. Germline CDR1 KGHDR, CDR2 SFDVKD. The CDR3 is made up of 15 amino acids. The junction had 8 bases not matched to a gene; V was cut back by 5 bases and J by 4 bases. CDR3 DNA sequence: TGTGCCACCAGTGCGAAGACAGGGGCGCGCACTGAAGCTTTCTTT. It codes for CATSAKTGARTEAFF.

The chain has TRBV28 and TRBJ2-7; D may be TRBD2 (6 bases). The V gene's germline CDR1 is MDHEN and CDR2 SYDVKM. The CDR3 loop spans 16 amino acids. Trimming removed 7 bases at V and 5 bases at J, with 24 bases between. The CDR3 loop reads CASIDTKGGVINEQYF. CDR3 nucleotide sequence: TGTGCCAGCATCGACACGAAAGGAGGGGTAATTAACGAGCAGTACTTC.

This clonotype was picked up many times. This rearrangement joins TRBV12-3 or TRBV12-4 to TRBJ2-7; 8 bases fit TRBD2. Germline trimming cut 7 bases from V and 7 bases from J; bases unmatched to any gene: 3. CDR3 length equals 11 residues. CDR3 nucleotides: TGTGCCAGCACAATAGCGGGGGAGCAGTACTTC. It translates to CASTIAGEQYF.

In its sample, this clonotype was seen a few times. The chain couples TRBV18 to TRBJ2-5; possibly TRBD1 for D (5 bases). The CDR3 totals 13 residues. Germline CDR1 reads KGHSH; CDR2 reads LQKENI. Trimming removed 3 bases at V and 5 bases at J, with 10 bases between. Written as DNA, the CDR3 is TGTGCCAGCTCACCCCAGGGAATCGAGACCCAGTACTTC. This encodes CASSPQGIETQYF.